The 9 T cell receptor beta chains below all came from one sample that was sequenced in a study of cytomegalovirus exposure and HLA in healthy donors. In the PCR, 60 Vbeta and 13 Jbeta primers were used. Here immunoSEQ multiplex PCR was the method, and the copy in TCRdb shows in-frame clones only, minus some. This table has some 140,000 clones, around 80% appearing once. Sequenced: PBMCs. The source is a man aged 25-40 years in good health.

The CDR3 nucleotides are TGCGCCAGCAGTCAATCGATTGATACGAGGGAGACCCAGTACTTC. Amino acid sequence: CASSQSIDTRETQYF. The chain links TRBV23-1 to TRBJ2-5, with no clear D. TRBV23-1 is known as an ORF, though its function is uncertain. CDR3 length: 15 amino acids. V was pared by 0 bases and J by 5 bases, with 13 bases between.

The chain has TRBV15 and TRBJ2-4, with a tentative D call TRBD2 (6 bases). CDR1 and CDR2 from the germline V gene are LNHNV and YYDKDF (reference sequence). Trimming left V 1 base short and J 5 bases short, with 15 bases between. CDR3 size: 16 residues. The CDR3 reads CATSRAHGGVQNIQYF. CDR3 coding DNA: TGTGCCACCAGCAGAGCCCACGGAGGGGTCCAAAACATTCAGTACTTC.

In this sample, this clone turned up a few times. This chain uses TRBV7-9 with TRBJ2-7, with D maybe TRBD2 (5 bases). This CDR3 has 15 amino acids. V was shortened by 5 bases and J by 1 base, with 15 bases between the two germline ends. The germline CDR1 and CDR2 sequences are SEHNR and FQNEAQ (reference sequence). The CDR3 sequence is CASSKGALASYEQYF. In nucleotides, the CDR3 is TGTGCCAGCAGCAAAGGTGCCCTAGCTTCCTACGAGCAGTACTTC.

This clone occurred many times. The rearrangement joins TRBV12-5 to TRBJ1-2; D uncertain. This CDR3 comprises 11 residues. Germline lookup yields CDR1 LGHNT and CDR2 FRNRAP. Trimming left V 2 bases short and J 8 bases short, with 6 bases between. CDR3: CASGLNQGYTF. The CDR3 DNA follows: TGTGCTAGTGGTTTGAATCAGGGCTACACCTTC.

Only a few counts were recorded for this clone. CDR3 protein: CAWSVVEWDSIYEQYF. CDR3 nucleotide sequence: TGTGCCTGGAGTGTAGTGGAATGGGACTCAATCTACGAGCAGTACTTC. The chain combines TRBV30 with TRBJ2-7, with TRBD2 as a possible D gene (6 bases). CDR1 is GTSNPN and CDR2 is SVGIG in the germline V gene (reference sequence). There are 16 residues in the CDR3. V was trimmed by 0 bases and J by 3 bases, leaving 18 bases between them.

The V and J genes are TRBV9 and TRBJ2-7; TRBD2 matches at 8 bases. There are 15 residues in the CDR3. Germline V gene lookup returns CDR1 SGDLS and CDR2 YYNGEE. Losses at the gene ends were 0 bases for V and 3 bases for J; bases not matched to a gene: 5. CDR3 region: CASSVGSSGFYEQYF. CDR3 nucleotide sequence: TGTGCCAGCAGCGTAGGCTCTAGCGGGTTCTACGAGCAGTACTTC.

This clone appeared a few times. The J gene is TRBJ1-5, the V gene TRBV30; 8 nucleotides match TRBD1. Per the germline V gene, CDR1 is GTSNPN and CDR2 is SVGIG (reference sequence). The V gene end was trimmed by 4 bases and the J gene end by 6 bases; junction bases not matched to a gene: 5. CDR3 size: 13 residues. Written as DNA, the CDR3 is TGTGCCTGGACCCGAACAGGGGGTCAGCCCCAGCATTTT. This translates into CAWTRTGGQPQHF.

This sequence joins TRBV7-3 and TRBJ1-4; a possible D gene is TRBD1 (6 bases). Between the trimmed V and J ends, which lost 5 bases and 0 bases, there was a span of 10 bases. Germline loops: CDR1 SGHTA, CDR2 FQGTGA. The CDR3 has 15 amino acids. The CDR3 loop is CASSRQETTNEKLFF. The CDR3 DNA reads TGTGCCAGCAGCCGACAGGAAACAACTAATGAAAAACTGTTTTTT.

The chain links TRBV27 to TRBJ1-1, with D hard to call. CDR3 length equals 13 residues. Germline V gene data show CDR1 as MNHEY and CDR2 as SMNVEV (reference sequence). The V gene lost 0 bases and the J gene lost 4 bases, with 6 bases spanning the gap. CDR3 residues: CASSLSWSTEAFF. For the CDR3, the DNA is TGTGCCAGCAGTTTATCGTGGAGCACTGAAGCTTTCTTT.